The rows below give T cell receptor beta chains drawn from one sample of a study of shared clonotypes between healthy human individuals. Data came from immunoSEQ multiplex PCR; TCRdb stores just in-frame clones and leaves some out. The sample carries 2 million to 2.5 million clones, roughly 95% recorded once. Specimen: naive CD4+ T cells sorted from blood. These TCRs come from a man younger than 30 in good health. The CDR3 runs from the conserved cysteine through the conserved F or W. The order of the fields is V gene, D gene, CDR3 protein. The D gene is left open where the match is weak.

>TRBV5-4|NA
CASTGQGEETQYF
>TRBV27|TRBD1
CASSSGTGEMNTGELFF
>TRBV4-1|TRBD1
CASSQERDRGTGELFF
>TRBV6-1|TRBD1
CASHNRGRVNTEAFF
>TRBV19|NA
CASISPGSNEQFF
>TRBV30|NA
CAWGQGRAGYTF
>TRBV9|NA
CASSAGTLVSNEQFF
>TRBV11-3|NA
CASSPRTGSSYEQYF
>TRBV7-3|NA
CASSLTGGGAHQETQYF
>TRBV7-9|NA
CASSSLSYEQYF
>TRBV2|NA
CASSEALKAEAFF
>TRBV2|NA
CASSEVGGGTETQYF
>TRBV18|NA
CASSVRREAEAFF
>TRBV7-2|NA
CASSLGLWGSYEQYF
>TRBV29-1|NA
CSVETGGELFF
>TRBV5-4|TRBD1
CASSLQGAGTEAFF
>TRBV7-9|NA
CASSTSTASQETQYF
>TRBV4-1|NA
CASSQDYYREGQPQHF
>TRBV5-4|NA
CASSFVSNTYEQYF
>TRBV19|TRBD1
CASSSTGGNSPLHF
>TRBV6-1|NA
CASSEEWVLIPGELFF
>TRBV27|NA
CASSYSGTHLNTEAFF
>TRBV5-6|NA
CASSYGLAKNIQYF
>TRBV7-9|TRBD2
CASSFRGVDTGELFF
>TRBV18|NA
CASSPRDEKLFF
>TRBV7-2|NA
CASSLDRRVGGEQFF
>TRBV19|NA
CATSRVGKNTEAFF
>TRBV6-4|NA
CASTERDEAFF
>TRBV7-8|TRBD1
CASSPDRLGSSYGYTF
>TRBV7-9|NA
CASSLQGYNQPQHF
>TRBV6-1|NA
CASREGPYGYTF
>TRBV18|NA
CASSPWALGGNEQFF
>TRBV28|NA
CASTSLNTEAFF
>TRBV25-1|TRBD1
CASSVAGTGVLGYTF